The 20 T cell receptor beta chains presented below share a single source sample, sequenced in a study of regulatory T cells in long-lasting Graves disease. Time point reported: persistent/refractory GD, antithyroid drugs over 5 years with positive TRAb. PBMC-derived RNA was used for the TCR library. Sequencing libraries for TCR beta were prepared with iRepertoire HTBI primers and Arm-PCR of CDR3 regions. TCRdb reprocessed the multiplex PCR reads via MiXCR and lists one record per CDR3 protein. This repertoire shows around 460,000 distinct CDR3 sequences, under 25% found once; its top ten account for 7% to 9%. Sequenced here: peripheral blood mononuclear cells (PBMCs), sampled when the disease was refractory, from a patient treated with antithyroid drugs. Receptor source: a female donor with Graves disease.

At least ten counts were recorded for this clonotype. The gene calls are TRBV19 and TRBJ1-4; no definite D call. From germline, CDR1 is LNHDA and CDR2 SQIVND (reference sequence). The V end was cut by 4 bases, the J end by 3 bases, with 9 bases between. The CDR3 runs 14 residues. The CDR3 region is CASSKGSANEKLFF. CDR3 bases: TGTGCCAGTAGTAAAGGATCGGCTAATGAAAAACTGTTTTTT.

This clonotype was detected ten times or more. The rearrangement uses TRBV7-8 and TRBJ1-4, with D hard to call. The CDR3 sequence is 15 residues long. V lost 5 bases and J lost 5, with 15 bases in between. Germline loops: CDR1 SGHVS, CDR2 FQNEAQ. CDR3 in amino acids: CASSQQRVVNEKLFF. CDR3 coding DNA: TGTGCCAGCAGCCAACAGCGGGTAGTCAATGAAAAACTGTTTTTT.

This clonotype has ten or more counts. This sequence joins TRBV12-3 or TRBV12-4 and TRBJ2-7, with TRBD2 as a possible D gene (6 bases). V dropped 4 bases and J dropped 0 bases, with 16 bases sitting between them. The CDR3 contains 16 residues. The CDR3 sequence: CASSSHLPGLSYEQYF. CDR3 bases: TGTGCCAGCAGTTCGCACCTACCGGGACTCTCCTACGAGCAGTACTTC.

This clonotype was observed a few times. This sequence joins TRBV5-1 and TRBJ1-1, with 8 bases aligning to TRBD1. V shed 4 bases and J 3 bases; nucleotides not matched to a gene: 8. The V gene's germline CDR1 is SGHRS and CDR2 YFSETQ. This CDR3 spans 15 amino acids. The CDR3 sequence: CASSIVETGDTEAFF. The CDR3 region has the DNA TGCGCCAGCAGCATAGTAGAGACAGGGGACACTGAAGCTTTCTTT.

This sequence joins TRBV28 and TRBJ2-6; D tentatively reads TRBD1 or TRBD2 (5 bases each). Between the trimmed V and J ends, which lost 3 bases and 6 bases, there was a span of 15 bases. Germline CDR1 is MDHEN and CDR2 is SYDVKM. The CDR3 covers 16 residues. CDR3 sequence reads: CASSLGIGGVANVLTF. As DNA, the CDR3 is TGTGCCAGCAGTTTGGGGATTGGGGGTGTGGCCAACGTCCTGACTTTC. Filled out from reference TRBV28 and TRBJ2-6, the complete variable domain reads DVKVTQSSRYLVKRTGEKVFLECVQDMDHENMFWYRQDPGLGLRLIYFSYDVKMKEKGDIPEGYSVSREKKERFSLILESASTNQTSMYLCASSLGIGGVANVLTFGAGSRLTVL.

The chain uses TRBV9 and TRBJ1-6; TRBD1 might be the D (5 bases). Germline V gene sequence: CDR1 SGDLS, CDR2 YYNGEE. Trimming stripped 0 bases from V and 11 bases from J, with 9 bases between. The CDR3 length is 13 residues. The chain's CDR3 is CASSVEQGPPLHF. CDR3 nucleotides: TGTGCCAGCAGCGTAGAGCAGGGTCCACCCCTCCACTTT. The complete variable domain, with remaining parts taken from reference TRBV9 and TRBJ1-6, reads DSGVTQTPKHLITATGQRVTLRCSPRSGDLSVYWYQQSLDQGLQFLIQYYNGEERAKGNILERFSAQQFPDLHSELNLSSLELGDSALYFCASSVEQGPPLHFGNGTRLTVT.

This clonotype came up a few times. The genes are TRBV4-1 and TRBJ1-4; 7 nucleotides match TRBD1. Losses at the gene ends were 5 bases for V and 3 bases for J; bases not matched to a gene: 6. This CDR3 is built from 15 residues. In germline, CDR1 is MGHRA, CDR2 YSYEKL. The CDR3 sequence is CASSSHGTANEKLFF. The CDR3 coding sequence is TGCGCCAGCAGCTCGCACGGGACAGCTAATGAAAAACTGTTTTTT.

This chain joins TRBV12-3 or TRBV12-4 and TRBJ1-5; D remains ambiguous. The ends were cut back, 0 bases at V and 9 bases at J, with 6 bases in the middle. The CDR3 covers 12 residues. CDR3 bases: TGTGCCAGCAGTTTAGCGACGGGGCCCCAGCATTTT. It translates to CASSLATGPQHF.

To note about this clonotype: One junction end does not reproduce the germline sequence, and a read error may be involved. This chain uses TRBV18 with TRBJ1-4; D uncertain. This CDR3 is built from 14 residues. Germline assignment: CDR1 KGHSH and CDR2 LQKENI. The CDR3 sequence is CVSSPAEGPGKLFF. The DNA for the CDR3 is TGTGTCAGCTCACCAGCGGAGGGTCCGGGGAAACTGTTTTTT.

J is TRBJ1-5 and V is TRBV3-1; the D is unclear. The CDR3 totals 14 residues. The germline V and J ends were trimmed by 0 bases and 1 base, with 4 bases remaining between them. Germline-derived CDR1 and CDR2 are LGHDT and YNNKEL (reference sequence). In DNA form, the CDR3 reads TGTGCCAGCAGCCAAGATGTCAGCAATCAGCCCCAGCATTTT. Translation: CASSQDVSNQPQHF.

The CDR3 coding sequence is TGTGCCAGCAGCGTAGGGGAACCGACAGATACGCAGTATTTT. Translated: CASSVGEPTDTQYF. The rearrangement uses TRBV12-3 or TRBV12-4 and TRBJ2-3; D is perhaps TRBD1 (5 bases). V lost 6 bases and J 3 bases, leaving 13 bases between the germline ends. CDR3 length equals 14 residues.

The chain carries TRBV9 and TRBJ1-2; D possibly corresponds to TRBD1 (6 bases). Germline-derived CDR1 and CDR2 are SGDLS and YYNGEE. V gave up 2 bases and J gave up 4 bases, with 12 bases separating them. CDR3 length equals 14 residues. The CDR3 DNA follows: TGTGCCAGCAGCGTTTTGGGGGGGGCCTATGGCTACACCTTC. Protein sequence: CASSVLGGAYGYTF.

CDR3 residues: CSAGNTGGAKNIQYF. The CDR3 region has the DNA TGCAGTGCTGGCAATACAGGGGGGGCCAAAAACATTCAGTACTTC. The rearrangement uses TRBV20-1 and TRBJ2-4, with TRBD1 matching over 8 bases. This CDR3 is 15 amino acids long. Germline CDR1 DFQATT, CDR2 SNEGSKA (reference sequence). V gave up 5 bases and J gave up 1 base; unmatched junction bases: 7.

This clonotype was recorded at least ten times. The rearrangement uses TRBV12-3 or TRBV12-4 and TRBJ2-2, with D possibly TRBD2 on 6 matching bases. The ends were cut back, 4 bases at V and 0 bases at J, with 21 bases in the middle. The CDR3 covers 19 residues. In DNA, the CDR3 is TGTGCCAGCAGTTGGGGGGAGTGGGGTCTCCGCTCGAACACCGGGGAGCTGTTTTTT. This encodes CASSWGEWGLRSNTGELFF.

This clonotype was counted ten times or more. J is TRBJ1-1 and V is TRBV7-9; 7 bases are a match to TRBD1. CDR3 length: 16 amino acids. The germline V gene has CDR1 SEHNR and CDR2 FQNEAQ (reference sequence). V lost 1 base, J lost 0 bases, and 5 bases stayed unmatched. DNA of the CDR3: TGTGCCAGCAGCTTAGGAGGCAGGGGGGTGAACACTGAAGCTTTCTTT. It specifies CASSLGGRGVNTEAFF. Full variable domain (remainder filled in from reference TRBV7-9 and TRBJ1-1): DTGVSQNPRHKITKRGQNVTFRCDPISEHNRLYWYRQTLGQGPEFLTYFQNEAQLEKSRLLSDRFSAERPKGSFSTLEIQRTEQGDSAMYLCASSLGGRGVNTEAFFGQGTRLTVV.

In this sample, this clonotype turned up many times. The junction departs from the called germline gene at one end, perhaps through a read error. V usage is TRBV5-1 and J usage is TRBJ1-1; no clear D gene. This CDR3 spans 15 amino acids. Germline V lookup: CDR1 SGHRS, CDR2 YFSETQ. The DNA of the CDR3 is TGTGCCAGCAGCCAAATGACCGGCCCAAACACTGAAGCTTTCTTT. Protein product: CASSQMTGPNTEAFF. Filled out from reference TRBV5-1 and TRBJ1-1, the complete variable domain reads KAGVTQTPRYLIKTRGQQVTLSCSPISGHRSVSWYQQTPGQGLQFLFEYFSETQRNKGNFPGRFSGRQFSNSRSEMNVSTLELGDSALYLCASSQMTGPNTEAFFGQGTRLTVV.

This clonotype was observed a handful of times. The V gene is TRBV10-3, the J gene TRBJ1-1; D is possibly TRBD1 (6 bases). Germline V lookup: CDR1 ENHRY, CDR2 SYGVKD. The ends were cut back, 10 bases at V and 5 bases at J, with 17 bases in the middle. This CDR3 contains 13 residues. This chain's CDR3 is CATINRVWTEAFF. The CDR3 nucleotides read TGTGCCACCATAAACAGGGTTTGGACTGAAGCTTTCTTT.

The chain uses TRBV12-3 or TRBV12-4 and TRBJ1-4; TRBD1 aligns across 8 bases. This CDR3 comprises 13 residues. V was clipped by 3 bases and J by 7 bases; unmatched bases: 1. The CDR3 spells CASSFGTGEKLFF. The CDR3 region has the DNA TGTGCCAGCAGTTTTGGGACAGGTGAAAAACTGTTTTTT.

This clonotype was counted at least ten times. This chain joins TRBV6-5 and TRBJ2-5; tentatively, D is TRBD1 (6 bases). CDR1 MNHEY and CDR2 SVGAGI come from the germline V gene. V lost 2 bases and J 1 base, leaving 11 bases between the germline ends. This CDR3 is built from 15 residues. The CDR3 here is CASSYDKTGQETQYF. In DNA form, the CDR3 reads TGTGCCAGCAGTTACGATAAGACAGGCCAAGAGACCCAGTACTTC.

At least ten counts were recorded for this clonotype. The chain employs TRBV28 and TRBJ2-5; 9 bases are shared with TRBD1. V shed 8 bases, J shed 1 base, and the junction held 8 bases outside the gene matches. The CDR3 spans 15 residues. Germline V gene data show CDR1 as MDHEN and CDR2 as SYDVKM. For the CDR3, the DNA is TGTGCCAGCCGGCCGGACAGGGGTATCCAAGAGACCCAGTACTTC. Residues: CASRPDRGIQETQYF.